Each of the 20 T cell receptor beta chains below was sequenced from the same sample in a study of a mutant IDH1 vaccine in newly diagnosed glioma. These TCRs are of unknown antigen specificity. Noted time point: week 47, end of study. Doses consisted of 300 ug of mutant IDH1 20-mer peptide each, paired with topical imiquimod. Measured with immunoSEQ multiplex PCR; TCRdb has only the in-frame clones, and not every one. Seen here are about 24,000 clones, approximately 88% observed once, and the top ten hold over 2.5%. The specimen comprised PBMCs, sampled from a glioma patient whose treatment included an IDH1 peptide vaccine. These TCRs come from a man in his forties or fifties with glioma.

The chain couples TRBV7-3 to TRBJ2-1; D is ambiguous. CDR1 and CDR2 (germline): SGHTA, FQGTGA. The CDR3 spans 13 residues. Trimming left V 0 bases short and J 9 bases short, with 9 bases between. DNA of the CDR3: TGTGCCAGCAGCTTAACGGCGGATTCTGAGCAGTTCTTC. This gives the protein CASSLTADSEQFF.

This chain links TRBV19 with TRBJ1-1; tentatively, D is TRBD1 (6 bases). Germline loops: CDR1 LNHDA, CDR2 SQIVND (reference sequence). This CDR3 contains 15 residues. V lost 5 bases to trimming and J lost 5 bases, with 18 bases between them. CDR3 sequence (DNA): TGTGCCAGTAGTCCACGACCGGAGGGGGGAACTGAAGCTTTCTTT. It codes for CASSPRPEGGTEAFF.

This clone was recorded once. The gene calls are TRBV7-2 and TRBJ2-2, with 7 bases aligning to TRBD2. Trimming took 1 base from V and 7 from J; bases not matched to a gene: 6. This CDR3 is 15 amino acids long. Germline lookup yields CDR1 SGHTA and CDR2 FQGNSA. The CDR3 DNA reads TGTGCCAGCAGCTTAGAGATCGGGAGGAACGGGGAGCTGTTTTTT. Amino acid sequence: CASSLEIGRNGELFF.

The chain uses TRBV4-1 and TRBJ2-3; 10 positions match TRBD1. The trim removed 2 bases at V and 4 bases at J, leaving 9 bases unmatched. CDR3 length: 17 amino acids. Germline V gene lookup returns CDR1 MGHRA and CDR2 YSYEKL. The CDR3 DNA follows: TGCGCCAGCAGCCAATCTATGGGACAGGGGAGGGCAGATACGCAGTATTTT. This translates into CASSQSMGQGRADTQYF.

The J gene is TRBJ2-7, the V gene TRBV5-6, with TRBD2 identical over 7 bases. This CDR3 has 14 residues. In germline, CDR1 is SGHDT, CDR2 YYEEEE. Unmatched junction bases numbered 7, after V lost 4 bases and J lost 3 bases. CDR3 in amino acids: CASSGGTTDYEQYF. CDR3 nucleotides: TGTGCCAGCAGCGGTGGGACTACTGACTACGAGCAGTACTTC.

The J gene is TRBJ1-1, the V gene TRBV6-5; tentative D call: TRBD1 (6 bases). CDR3 length equals 13 residues. The V gene lost 2 bases and the J gene lost 5 bases, with 9 bases spanning the gap. CDR1 and CDR2 (germline): MNHEY, SVGAGI. The CDR3 DNA reads TGTGCCAGCAGTTACAGGGGGGGGACTGAAGCTTTCTTT. The encoded protein is CASSYRGGTEAFF.

This clone was seen only a few times. The chain combines TRBV7-8 with TRBJ2-1; D is possibly TRBD1 or TRBD2 (5 bases each). Trimming cost V 5 bases and J 6 bases, with 23 bases left between them. The CDR3 has 17 residues. Germline assignment: CDR1 SGHVS and CDR2 FQNEAQ. CDR3 sequence: CASSLRDPPSWGNEQFF. CDR3 DNA sequence: TGTGCCAGCAGCCTAAGGGACCCACCATCCTGGGGCAATGAGCAGTTCTTC.

The chain carries TRBV6-5 and TRBJ2-2; D is possibly TRBD1 (5 bases). V lost 7 bases and J lost 2, with 14 bases in between. Germline V gene lookup returns CDR1 MNHEY and CDR2 SVGAGI. The CDR3 has 15 residues. CDR3 in amino acids: CASNKKGLNTGELFF. The CDR3 nucleotides read TGTGCCAGCAACAAGAAGGGGCTTAACACCGGGGAGCTGTTTTTT.

This chain links TRBV5-6 with TRBJ1-1; no clear D gene. V lost 1 base to trimming and J lost 2 bases, with 12 bases between them. This CDR3 comprises 15 residues. In germline, CDR1 is SGHDT, CDR2 YYEEEE. The CDR3 reads CASSLRPYGNTEAFF. DNA for the CDR3: TGTGCCAGCAGCTTGCGGCCCTACGGAAACACTGAAGCTTTCTTT.

The chain recombines TRBV6-4 with TRBJ2-1; D possibly uses TRBD1 or TRBD2 (6 bases each). V shed 4 bases and J shed 6 bases, with 16 bases lying between them. This CDR3 has 15 residues. Germline lookup yields CDR1 MRHNA and CDR2 SNTAGT. The CDR3: CASSAQGLGGNEQFF. In DNA form, the CDR3 reads TGTGCCAGCAGTGCCCAGGGGTTGGGGGGCAATGAGCAGTTCTTC.

The chain carries TRBV5-4 and TRBJ2-7; no definite D call. V was clipped by 3 bases and J by 4 bases, with 11 bases between them. Germline V CDR1 and CDR2: SGHNT, YYREEE (reference sequence). This CDR3 has 13 residues. The CDR3 here is CASSSSSGYEQYF. The CDR3 DNA reads as TGTGCCAGCAGCTCCTCTAGTGGGTACGAGCAGTACTTC.

This clone occurred once. The rearrangement uses TRBV7-8 and TRBJ2-7; 10 bases line up with TRBD2. The CDR3 contains 17 residues. Germline CDR1 and CDR2: SGHVS and FQNEAQ. With 3 bases clipped from V and 2 bases from J, the junction kept 10 bases outside the gene matches. This chain's CDR3 is CASSLDKRAGGAYEQYF. CDR3 nucleotides: TGTGCCAGCAGCTTGGACAAACGAGCGGGAGGGGCCTACGAGCAGTACTTC.

The chain carries TRBV11-2 and TRBJ1-4; maybe TRBD1 (5 bases). The V and J ends lost 0 bases and 10 bases respectively, with 9 bases between them. The CDR3 length is 13 residues. Germline CDR1 is SGHAT and CDR2 is FQNNGV. CDR3 coding DNA: TGTGCCAGCAGCTTAGACAGGGTTGGAAAACTGTTTTTT. Translated, it gives CASSLDRVGKLFF.

This clone was seen only once. The chain joins TRBV4-2 to TRBJ2-7; D may be TRBD1 or TRBD2 (6 bases each). The CDR3 is made up of 13 amino acids. In germline, CDR1 is LGHNA, CDR2 YNFKEQ. V was shortened by 4 bases and J by 4 bases, with 11 bases between the two germline ends. The CDR3 DNA sequence: TGTGCCAGCAGCCCACAGGGAGGTTACGAGCAGTACTTC. Protein product: CASSPQGGYEQYF.

This sequence joins TRBV19 and TRBJ2-3, with 9 positions matching TRBD2. The CDR3 is made up of 16 amino acids. The junction had 8 bases not matched to a gene; V was cut back by 3 bases and J by 4 bases. Germline CDR1 LNHDA, CDR2 SQIVND (reference sequence). The CDR3 DNA follows: TGTGCCAGTAGTATGGACGCGGGAGGGTTGGCAGATACGCAGTATTTT. Amino acid sequence: CASSMDAGGLADTQYF. The variable domain in full, completed from reference TRBV19 and TRBJ2-3, reads DGGITQSPKYLFRKEGQNVTLSCEQNLNHDAMYWYRQDPGQGLRLIYYSQIVNDFQKGDIAEGYSVSREKKESFPLTVTSAQKNPTAFYLCASSMDAGGLADTQYFGPGTRLTVL.

The chain couples TRBV10-2 to TRBJ2-7; D gene uncertain. Per germline, CDR1 WSHSY and CDR2 SAAADI. The V end lost 1 base, the J end lost 5 bases, and 3 bases lay between the germline ends. The CDR3 has 11 amino acids. CDR3 loop: CASSELDEQYF. CDR3 DNA sequence: TGCGCCAGCAGTGAGTTAGACGAGCAGTACTTC.

The chain uses TRBV19 and TRBJ2-5; 7 bases map to TRBD2. The CDR3 totals 13 residues. V was pared by 5 bases and J by 9 bases, with 9 bases of the junction left unmatched. Germline loops: CDR1 LNHDA, CDR2 SQIVND (reference sequence). The CDR3 loop is CASSGRRGGPQYF. The CDR3 nucleotides read TGTGCCAGTAGTGGCCGTCGGGGAGGGCCCCAGTACTTC. The variable domain in full, completed from reference TRBV19 and TRBJ2-5, reads DGGITQSPKYLFRKEGQNVTLSCEQNLNHDAMYWYRQDPGQGLRLIYYSQIVNDFQKGDIAEGYSVSREKKESFPLTVTSAQKNPTAFYLCASSGRRGGPQYFGPGTRLLVL.

The chain links TRBV5-1 to TRBJ1-4, with a possible D match to TRBD1 (5 bases). CDR1 and CDR2 from the germline V gene are SGHRS and YFSETQ. The CDR3 contains 13 residues. Deletions cut 1 base from V and 5 bases from J, with 6 bases between. DNA for the CDR3: TGCGCCAGCAGCTTGAGGGGAAATGAAAAACTGTTTTTT. The encoded protein is CASSLRGNEKLFF.

This clone occurred a few times. The rearrangement joins TRBV5-5 to TRBJ2-1; D may match TRBD1 or TRBD2 (6 bases each). The germline CDR1 and CDR2 sequences are SGHKS and YYEKEE (reference sequence). V lost 4 bases, J lost 1 base, and 12 bases lay in between. This CDR3 region has 15 residues. In DNA form, the CDR3 reads TGTGCCAGCAGCGGGGGGCAGGCTTCCTACAATGAGCAGTTCTTC. This codes for CASSGGQASYNEQFF.

The V and J genes are TRBV19 and TRBJ2-7; 10 bases line up with TRBD2. Germline assignment: CDR1 LNHDA and CDR2 SQIVND (reference sequence). The CDR3 has 17 residues. J lost 0 bases, V lost 4 bases, and 9 bases had no gene match. CDR3 residues: CASSTLGLAESSYEQYF. The CDR3 DNA sequence: TGTGCCAGTAGTACCCTCGGACTAGCGGAGAGCTCCTACGAGCAGTACTTC.